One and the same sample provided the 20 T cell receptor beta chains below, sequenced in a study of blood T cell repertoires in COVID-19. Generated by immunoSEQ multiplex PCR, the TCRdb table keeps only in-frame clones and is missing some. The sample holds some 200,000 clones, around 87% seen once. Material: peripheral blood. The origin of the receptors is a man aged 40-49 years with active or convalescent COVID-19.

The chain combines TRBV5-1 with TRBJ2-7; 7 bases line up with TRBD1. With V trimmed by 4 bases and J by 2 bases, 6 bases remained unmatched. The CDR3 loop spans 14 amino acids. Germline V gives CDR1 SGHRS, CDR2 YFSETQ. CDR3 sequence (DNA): TGCGCCAGCAGCGAAACGGACAGGACCTACGAGCAGTACTTC. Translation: CASSETDRTYEQYF.

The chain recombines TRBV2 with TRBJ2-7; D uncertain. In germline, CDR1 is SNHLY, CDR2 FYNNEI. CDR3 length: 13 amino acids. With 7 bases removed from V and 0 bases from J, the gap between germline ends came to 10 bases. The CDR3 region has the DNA TGTGCCAGCACGGTAGAGAGCTCCTACGAGCAGTACTTC. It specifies CASTVESSYEQYF.

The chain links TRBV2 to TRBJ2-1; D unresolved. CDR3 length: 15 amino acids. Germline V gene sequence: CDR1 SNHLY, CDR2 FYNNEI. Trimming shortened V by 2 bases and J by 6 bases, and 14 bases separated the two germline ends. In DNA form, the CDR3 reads TGTGCCAGCAGTGAATACGGTAGCTCGGGCAATGAGCAGTTCTTC. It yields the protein CASSEYGSSGNEQFF.

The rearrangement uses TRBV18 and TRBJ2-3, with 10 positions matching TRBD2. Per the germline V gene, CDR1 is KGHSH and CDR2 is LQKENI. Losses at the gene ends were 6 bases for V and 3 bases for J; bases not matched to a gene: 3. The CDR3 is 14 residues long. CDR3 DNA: TGTGCCAGCTCTTCGACTAGCGGGACAGATACGCAGTATTTT. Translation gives CASSSTSGTDTQYF. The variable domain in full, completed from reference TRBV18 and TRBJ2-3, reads NAGVMQNPRHLVRRRGQEARLRCSPMKGHSHVYWYRQLPEEGLKFMVYLQKENIIDESGMPKERFSAEFPKEGPSILRIQQVVRGDSAAYFCASSSTSGTDTQYFGPGTRLTVL.

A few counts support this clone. The CDR3 here is CASSSGTGATDTQYF. The CDR3 region has the DNA TGTGCCAGCAGCTCCGGGACAGGGGCCACAGATACGCAGTATTTT. The chain links TRBV7-2 to TRBJ2-3, with 10 bases identical to TRBD1. Germline-derived CDR1 and CDR2 are SGHTA and FQGNSA. V trimming: 4 bases; J trimming: 2 bases; junction bases outside the gene matches: 3. This CDR3 region has 15 residues.

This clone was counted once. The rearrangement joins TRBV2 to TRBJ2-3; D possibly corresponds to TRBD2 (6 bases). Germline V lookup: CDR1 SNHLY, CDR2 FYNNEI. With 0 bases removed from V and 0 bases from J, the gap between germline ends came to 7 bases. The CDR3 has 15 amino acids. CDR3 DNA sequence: TGTGCCAGCAGTGAAGCGGGGGGTAGCACAGATACGCAGTATTTT. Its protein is CASSEAGGSTDTQYF.

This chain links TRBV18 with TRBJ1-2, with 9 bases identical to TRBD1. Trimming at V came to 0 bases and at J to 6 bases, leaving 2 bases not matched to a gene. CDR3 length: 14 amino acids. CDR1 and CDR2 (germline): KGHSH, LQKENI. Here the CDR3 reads CASSPPTGGHGYTF. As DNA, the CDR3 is TGTGCCAGCTCACCACCGACAGGGGGGCATGGCTACACCTTC. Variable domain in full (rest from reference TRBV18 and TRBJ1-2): NAGVMQNPRHLVRRRGQEARLRCSPMKGHSHVYWYRQLPEEGLKFMVYLQKENIIDESGMPKERFSAEFPKEGPSILRIQQVVRGDSAAYFCASSPPTGGHGYTFGSGTRLTVV.

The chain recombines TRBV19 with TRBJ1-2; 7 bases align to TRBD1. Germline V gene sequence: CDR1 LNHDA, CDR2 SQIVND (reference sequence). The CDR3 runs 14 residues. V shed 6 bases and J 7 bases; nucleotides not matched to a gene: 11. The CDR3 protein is CASSIQGSRGGYTF. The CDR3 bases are TGTGCCAGTAGCATACAGGGGTCACGGGGTGGCTACACCTTC.

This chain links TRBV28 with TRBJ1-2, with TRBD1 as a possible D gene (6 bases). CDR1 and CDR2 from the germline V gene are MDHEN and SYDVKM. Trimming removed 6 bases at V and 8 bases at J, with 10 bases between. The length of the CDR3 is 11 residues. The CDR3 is CASRAGVGYTF. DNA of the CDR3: TGTGCCAGCAGGGCAGGGGTAGGCTACACCTTC.

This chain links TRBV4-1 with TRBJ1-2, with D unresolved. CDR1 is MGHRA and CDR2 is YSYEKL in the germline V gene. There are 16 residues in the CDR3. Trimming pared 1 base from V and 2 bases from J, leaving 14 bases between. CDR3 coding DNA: TGCGCCAGCAGCCAAGTAGATATCCCAGGCAACTATGGCTACACCTTC. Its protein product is CASSQVDIPGNYGYTF.

CDR3 sequence (DNA): TGCGCCAGCAGCCAACCCCCTTCAGGAGGAAAAAACATTCAGTACTTC. Its translation is CASSQPPSGGKNIQYF. J is TRBJ2-4 and V is TRBV4-1, with D maybe TRBD2 (5 bases). The CDR3 is 16 residues long. Trimming took off 2 bases at V and 4 bases at J, with 15 bases between the two ends. CDR1 is MGHRA and CDR2 is YSYEKL in the germline V gene.

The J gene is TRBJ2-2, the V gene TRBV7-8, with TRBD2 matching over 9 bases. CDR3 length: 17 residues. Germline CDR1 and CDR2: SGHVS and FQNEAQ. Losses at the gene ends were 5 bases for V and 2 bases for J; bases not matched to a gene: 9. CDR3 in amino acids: CASSRPGRGGNTGELFF. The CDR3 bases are TGTGCCAGCAGCCGCCCTGGGCGGGGGGGTAACACCGGGGAGCTGTTTTTT.

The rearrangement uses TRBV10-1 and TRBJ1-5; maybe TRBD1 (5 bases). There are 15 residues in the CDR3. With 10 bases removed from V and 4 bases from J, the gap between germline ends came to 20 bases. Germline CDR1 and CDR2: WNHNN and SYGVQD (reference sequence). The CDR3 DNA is TGCGCCACTACTACTCAGGGAAGGTTTAATCAGCCCCAGCATTTT. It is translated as CATTTQGRFNQPQHF.

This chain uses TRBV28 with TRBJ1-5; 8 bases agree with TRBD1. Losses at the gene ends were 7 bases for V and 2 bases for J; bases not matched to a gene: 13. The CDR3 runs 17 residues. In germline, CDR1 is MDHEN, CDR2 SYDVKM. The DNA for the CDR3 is TGTGCCAGCACACTGGACAGGGAGGGGTTGGGCAATCAGCCCCAGCATTTT. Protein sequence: CASTLDREGLGNQPQHF.

The DNA of the CDR3 is TGTGCCAGCAGCCAAGTGCTAGTGACTAGCGGGGGCTATGAGCAGTTCTTC. It translates to CASSQVLVTSGGYEQFF. The chain is built from TRBV3-1 (or the pseudogene TRBV3-2) and TRBJ2-1; TRBD2 aligns across 12 bases. CDR1 and CDR2 from the germline V gene are LGHDT and YNNKEL (reference sequence). Germline trimming cut 1 base from V and 8 bases from J; bases unmatched to any gene: 9. This CDR3 spans 17 amino acids.

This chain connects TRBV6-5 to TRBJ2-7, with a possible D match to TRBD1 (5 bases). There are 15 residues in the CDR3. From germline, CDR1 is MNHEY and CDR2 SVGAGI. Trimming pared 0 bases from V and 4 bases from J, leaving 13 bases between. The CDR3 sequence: CASSYSFQKGYEQYF. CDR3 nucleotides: TGTGCCAGCAGTTACTCTTTCCAAAAGGGGTACGAGCAGTACTTC.

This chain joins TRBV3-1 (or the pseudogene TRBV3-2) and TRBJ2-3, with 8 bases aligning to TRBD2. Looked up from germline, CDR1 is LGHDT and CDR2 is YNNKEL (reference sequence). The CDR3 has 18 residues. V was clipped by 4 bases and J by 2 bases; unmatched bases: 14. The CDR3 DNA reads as TGTGCCAGCAGCCCACGATTACCTAGGACTAGCCACACAGATACGCAGTATTTT. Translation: CASSPRLPRTSHTDTQYF.

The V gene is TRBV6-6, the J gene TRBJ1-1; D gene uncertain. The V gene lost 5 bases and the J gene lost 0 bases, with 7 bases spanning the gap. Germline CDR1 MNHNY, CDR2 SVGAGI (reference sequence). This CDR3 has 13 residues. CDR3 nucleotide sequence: TGTGCCAGCAGTCATACAGTGAACACTGAAGCTTTCTTT. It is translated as CASSHTVNTEAFF.

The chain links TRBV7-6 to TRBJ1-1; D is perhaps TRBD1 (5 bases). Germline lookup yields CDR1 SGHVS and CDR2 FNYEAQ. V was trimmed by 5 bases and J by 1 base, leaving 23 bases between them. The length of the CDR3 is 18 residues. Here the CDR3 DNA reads TGTGCCAGCAGCCCCCTCGGGGGGATCACTCCGGGGAACACTGAAGCTTTCTTT. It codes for CASSPLGGITPGNTEAFF.

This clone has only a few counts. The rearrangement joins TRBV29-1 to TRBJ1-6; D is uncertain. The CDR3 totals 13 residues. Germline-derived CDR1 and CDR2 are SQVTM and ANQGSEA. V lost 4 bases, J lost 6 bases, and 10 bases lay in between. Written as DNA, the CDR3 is TGCAGCGTTGCCCAGGAAATTAATTCACCCCTCCACTTT. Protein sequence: CSVAQEINSPLHF.